The following is a T cell receptor beta chain sequence with its context. Its specificity is not known. This sample is drawn from a study of T cell responses to AZD1222 COVID-19 vaccine. Overall study findings and caveats: Dominant at 160-218 and 743-854, vaccine-associated CD4 TCRs also spanned spike. Clonal diversity was possibly underestimated; the donors were predominantly white British and more often female.

Assay used: immunoSEQ multiplex PCR; TCRdb lists only in-frame clones, some missing. The sample has around 180,000 clones; over 80% are singletons. Germline values: CDR1 SGHKS, CDR2 YYEKEE (reference sequence). V lost 4 bases to trimming and J lost 3 bases; unmatched junction nucleotides: 11. CDR3 length equals 16 residues. The sample was peripheral blood, taken on day 0 of AZD1222 vaccination. The clonotype originates from an adult in good health. The J gene is TRBJ2-7, the V gene TRBV5-5, with 9 nucleotides matching TRBD1. The CDR3 loop is CASSISPGQGVYEQYF. CDR3 bases: TGTGCCAGCAGCATATCTCCGGGACAGGGTGTCTACGAGCAGTACTTC.